This entry lists 30 T cell receptor beta chains sequenced from one sample in a study of T cell responses to AZD1222 COVID-19 vaccine. The table came from immunoSEQ multiplex PCR; TCRdb's copy has only in-frame clones and leaves some out. In the table there are around 87,000 clones, around 91% of which are singletons. Sequences were derived from peripheral blood, sampled 28 days after the second AZD1222 dose. These TCRs come from an adult who received the AZD1222 COVID-19 vaccine.

This clone was detected only a few times. CDR3: CASSRAEGWSGANVLTF. In DNA form, the CDR3 reads TGTGCCAGCAGTCGCGCGGAGGGGTGGTCTGGGGCCAACGTCCTGACTTTC. The chain recombines TRBV6-2 or TRBV6-3 with TRBJ2-6; D might be TRBD2 (6 bases). Trimming stripped 5 bases from V and 1 base from J, with 15 bases between. Per germline, CDR1 MNHEY and CDR2 SVGEGT. The CDR3 has 17 residues.

The rearrangement uses TRBV4-2 and TRBJ2-1; 9 bases align to TRBD2. This CDR3 is 17 amino acids long. Germline values: CDR1 LGHNA, CDR2 YNFKEQ. With 0 bases clipped from V and 4 bases from J, the junction kept 7 bases outside the gene matches. The DNA for the CDR3 is TGTGCCAGCAGCCAAGAGGGAGCGGGGGGCCCATACAATGAGCAGTTCTTC. Translated, it gives CASSQEGAGGPYNEQFF.

This chain uses TRBV9 with TRBJ1-6; a weak D match, TRBD1 (5 bases). Per germline, CDR1 SGDLS and CDR2 YYNGEE. This CDR3 contains 14 residues. Trimming removed 1 base at V and 6 bases at J, with 8 bases between. The CDR3 region is CASSVSQVNSPLHF. The CDR3 region has the DNA TGTGCCAGCAGCGTATCACAGGTTAATTCACCCCTCCACTTT.

The chain combines TRBV30 with TRBJ1-4; the D is unclear. With 1 base removed from V and 3 bases from J, the gap between germline ends came to 6 bases. The CDR3 loop spans 13 amino acids. Germline-derived CDR1 and CDR2 are GTSNPN and SVGIG (reference sequence). This CDR3 is CAWSGAANEKLFF. CDR3 nucleotide sequence: TGTGCCTGGAGTGGGGCGGCTAATGAAAAACTGTTTTTT.

The chain uses TRBV29-1 and TRBJ2-5; 7 nucleotides agree with TRBD2. This CDR3 has 12 residues. Germline CDR1 and CDR2: SQVTM and ANQGSEA. V lost 5 bases, J lost 4 bases, and 4 bases stayed unmatched. The CDR3 loop reads CSVLSGGETQYF. The CDR3 nucleotides are TGCAGCGTTCTTTCGGGGGGAGAGACCCAGTACTTC.

Only a few counts were recorded for this clone. The chain couples TRBV10-3 to TRBJ1-5; D is possibly TRBD1 (6 bases). Germline CDR1 is ENHRY and CDR2 is SYGVKD. Trimming stripped 4 bases from V and 11 bases from J, with 21 bases between. This CDR3 is 15 amino acids long. The CDR3, as DNA: TGTGCCATCAGTGGAGGAGGGGGGCCCGAGGAGTCCCAGCATTTT. Amino acid sequence: CAISGGGGPEESQHF.

The chain combines TRBV7-3 with TRBJ2-7; 8 nucleotides agree with TRBD1. The junction had 1 base not matched to a gene; V was cut back by 3 bases and J by 3 bases. Per germline, CDR1 SGHTA and CDR2 FQGTGA. The CDR3 is made up of 13 amino acids. CDR3 sequence (DNA): TGTGCCAGCAGCTTTGGACAGGGCTACGAGCAGTACTTC. Protein sequence: CASSFGQGYEQYF.

The gene calls are TRBV5-1 and TRBJ1-2; D might be TRBD1 (5 bases). There are 15 residues in the CDR3. V lost 2 bases to trimming and J lost 4 bases, with 15 bases between them. Germline-derived CDR1 and CDR2 are SGHRS and YFSETQ. CDR3 bases: TGCGCCAGCAGCTTCCGACAGAGCCAACTCTATGGCTACACCTTC. This gives the protein CASSFRQSQLYGYTF. The full variable domain, its missing parts supplied by reference TRBV5-1 and TRBJ1-2, is KAGVTQTPRYLIKTRGQQVTLSCSPISGHRSVSWYQQTPGQGLQFLFEYFSETQRNKGNFPGRFSGRQFSNSRSEMNVSTLELGDSALYLCASSFRQSQLYGYTFGSGTRLTVV.

V usage is TRBV5-5 and J usage is TRBJ1-5; a possible D gene is TRBD1 (6 bases). This CDR3 comprises 18 residues. From germline, CDR1 is SGHKS and CDR2 YYEKEE (reference sequence). The ends were cut back, 6 bases at V and 2 bases at J, with 24 bases in the middle. The CDR3 protein is CASTAWPGSGAGNQPQHF. The CDR3 DNA reads TGTGCCAGCACCGCTTGGCCTGGGTCGGGGGCCGGCAATCAGCCCCAGCATTTT.

The chain uses TRBV10-3 and TRBJ1-2, with 10 nucleotides matching TRBD1. CDR3 length: 12 residues. J gave up 10 bases and V 7 bases, and 6 bases lay outside the gene matches. Germline assignment: CDR1 ENHRY and CDR2 SYGVKD. The CDR3 DNA follows: TGTGCCATCAACACGGACAGGGGGTACTACACCTTC. Amino acid sequence: CAINTDRGYYTF.

The rearrangement joins TRBV14 to TRBJ1-2; no firm D call. The CDR3 totals 19 residues. The V end was cut by 0 bases, the J end by 2 bases, with 22 bases between. Germline V lookup: CDR1 SGHDN, CDR2 FVKESK. The CDR3 bases are TGTGCCAGCAGCCAAGAATTGGGTAGGACCATTAAAACAAACTATGGCTACACCTTC. It specifies CASSQELGRTIKTNYGYTF.

The chain uses TRBV6-5 and TRBJ1-1; D perhaps matches TRBD1 (5 bases). The germline V gene encodes CDR1 MNHEY and CDR2 SVGAGI. Trimming stripped 2 bases from V and 4 bases from J, with 11 bases between. The CDR3 runs to 14 residues. As DNA, the CDR3 is TGTGCCAGCAGTTACGGGGCACGGGGCACTGAAGCTTTCTTT. It yields the protein CASSYGARGTEAFF.

The V gene is TRBV3-1 (or the pseudogene TRBV3-2), the J gene TRBJ2-3; D is possibly TRBD2 (5 bases). Trimming took off 3 bases at V and 2 bases at J, with 9 bases between the two ends. Looked up from germline, CDR1 is LGHDT and CDR2 is YNNKEL (reference sequence). This CDR3 has 14 amino acids. The CDR3 here is CASSHGVATDTQYF. The CDR3 DNA follows: TGTGCCAGCAGCCACGGGGTGGCCACAGATACGCAGTATTTT.

A remark on this clone: A read error may account for a junction end that differs from germline. The chain combines TRBV4-3 with TRBJ2-1, with D maybe TRBD2 (6 bases). There are 18 residues in the CDR3. Germline assignment: CDR1 LGHNA and CDR2 YSLEER. In DNA, the CDR3 is TGCGCCAGCAGCAAAGATCGGGCGGGGCCCCGAAAAGGCGATGAGCAGTTCTTC. The encoded protein is CASSKDRAGPRKGDEQFF.

The chain employs TRBV7-9 and TRBJ1-6; the D is unclear. The CDR3 contains 15 residues. In germline, CDR1 is SEHNR, CDR2 FQNEAQ (reference sequence). Trimming cost V 4 bases and J 8 bases, with 15 bases left between them. Here the CDR3 reads CASSSTTKIDSPLHF. The CDR3 DNA sequence: TGTGCCAGCAGCTCCACAACTAAAATAGATTCACCCCTCCACTTT.

The chain is built from TRBV6-6 and TRBJ2-3; D gene uncertain. Trimming cost V 2 bases and J 7 bases, with 10 bases left between them. The germline V gene has CDR1 MNHNY and CDR2 SVGAGI (reference sequence). This CDR3 spans 13 amino acids. The DNA of the CDR3 is TGTGCCAGCAGTTACCACAACACTCATACGCAGTATTTT. Protein product: CASSYHNTHTQYF.

The rearrangement uses TRBV3-1 (or the pseudogene TRBV3-2) and TRBJ2-7; D is ambiguous. The germline V and J ends were trimmed by 1 base and 6 bases, with 7 bases remaining between them. Germline V lookup: CDR1 LGHDT, CDR2 YNNKEL (reference sequence). This CDR3 is built from 12 residues. The CDR3, as DNA: TGTGCCAGCAGCCAAGGTCGGGTCGAGCAGTACTTC. As protein: CASSQGRVEQYF.

This sequence joins TRBV15 and TRBJ2-5, with D perhaps TRBD1 or TRBD2 (5 bases each). The CDR3 covers 19 residues. Trimming removed 6 bases from V and 1 base from J, with 27 bases in between. The V gene's germline CDR1 is LNHNV and CDR2 YYDKDF (reference sequence). The chain's CDR3 is CATSHGDDQRVVIQETQYF. CDR3 nucleotides: TGTGCCACCAGTCACGGGGACGACCAGAGGGTGGTGATCCAAGAGACCCAGTACTTC.

This clone was seen only once. The genes are TRBV19 and TRBJ2-5, with D perhaps TRBD1 or TRBD2 (5 bases each). The CDR3 consists of 14 residues. The germline V and J ends were trimmed by 7 bases and 2 bases, with 14 bases remaining between them. Germline assignment: CDR1 LNHDA and CDR2 SQIVND (reference sequence). CDR3 in amino acids: CASNLRGSQETQYF. CDR3 bases: TGTGCCAGTAATCTCCGGGGCTCACAAGAGACCCAGTACTTC.

The chain employs TRBV7-2 and TRBJ2-1; tentatively, D is TRBD1 or TRBD2 (5 bases each). Trimming took 3 bases from V and 9 from J, leaving 18 bases between them. The CDR3 is 15 amino acids. CDR1 and CDR2 from the germline V gene are SGHTA and FQGNSA. The CDR3: CASSFEATGLGEQFF. DNA for the CDR3: TGTGCCAGCAGCTTCGAGGCAACAGGACTTGGTGAGCAGTTCTTC.

The chain is built from TRBV18 and TRBJ1-2; D might be TRBD1 (6 bases). V was pared by 6 bases and J by 7 bases, with 12 bases between. Germline V gene data show CDR1 as KGHSH and CDR2 as LQKENI. The CDR3 contains 12 residues. CDR3 DNA: TGTGCCAGCTCGCCGGGACAAGGTGGCTACACCTTC. This codes for CASSPGQGGYTF.

The V and J genes are TRBV24-1 and TRBJ1-5, with D unclear. Trimming stripped 1 base from V and 7 bases from J, with 7 bases between. This CDR3 contains 13 residues. Germline V gene data show CDR1 as KGHDR and CDR2 as SFDVKD. For the CDR3, the DNA is TGTGCCACCAGTGATTTAACGGGACAGCCCCAGCATTTT. Amino acids: CATSDLTGQPQHF.

This clone was counted once. The chain couples TRBV12-5 to TRBJ2-1; the D is unclear. The V gene's germline CDR1 is LGHNT and CDR2 FRNRAP. Between the trimmed V and J ends, which lost 5 bases and 9 bases, there was a span of 8 bases. The CDR3 runs 11 residues. In DNA, the CDR3 is TGTGCTAGTGGTAGCACGAGTGAGCAGTTCTTC. This encodes CASGSTSEQFF. Complete variable domain (other parts from reference TRBV12-5 and TRBJ2-1): DARVTQTPRHKVTEMGQEVTMRCQPILGHNTVFWYRQTMMQGLELLAYFRNRAPLDDSGMPKDRFSAEMPDATLATLKIQPSEPRDSAVYFCASGSTSEQFFGPGTRLTVL.

The chain uses TRBV11-1 and TRBJ1-3; D gene uncertain. The CDR3 is 16 residues long. CDR1 is SGHAT, CDR2 FQDESV, per germline (reference sequence). V lost 1 base to trimming and J lost 0 bases, with 10 bases between them. The CDR3 is CASSLGWKVSGNTIYF. CDR3 nucleotides: TGTGCCAGCAGCTTAGGATGGAAGGTCTCTGGAAACACCATATATTTT. The full variable domain, completed using reference TRBV11-1 and TRBJ1-3, is EAEVAQSPRYKITEKSQAVAFWCDPISGHATLYWYRQILGQGPELLVQFQDESVVDDSQLPKDRFSAERLKGVDSTLKIQPAELGDSAMYLCASSLGWKVSGNTIYFGEGSWLTVV.

The chain recombines TRBV5-1 with TRBJ1-4; no clear D gene. V lost 0 bases to trimming and J lost 1 base, with 13 bases between them. CDR3 size: 17 residues. CDR1 and CDR2 (germline): SGHRS, YFSETQ. In DNA, the CDR3 is TGCGCCAGCAGCTTGGCCGGGGAAGGGAGAACTAATGAAAAACTGTTTTTT. Protein sequence: CASSLAGEGRTNEKLFF.

The chain uses TRBV5-1 and TRBJ2-7; a weak D match, TRBD1 (6 bases). The CDR3 sequence is 16 residues long. V was trimmed by 0 bases and J by 3 bases, leaving 16 bases between them. Germline values: CDR1 SGHRS, CDR2 YFSETQ. In nucleotides, the CDR3 is TGCGCCAGCAGCTTGGGTGGGGCAGGGGAATACTACGAGCAGTACTTC. Amino acids: CASSLGGAGEYYEQYF.

A few counts support this clone. The gene calls are TRBV5-1 and TRBJ2-2; 9 bases fit TRBD2. Losses at the gene ends were 1 base for V and 4 bases for J; bases not matched to a gene: 5. Germline V gene lookup returns CDR1 SGHRS and CDR2 YFSETQ. The length of the CDR3 is 16 residues. CDR3 residues: CASSLTLAGATGELFF. As DNA, the CDR3 is TGCGCCAGCAGCTTGACGTTAGCGGGAGCCACCGGGGAGCTGTTTTTT.

About this clone: An end of the junction does not agree with germline; a read error may underlie this. V usage is TRBV7-7 and J usage is TRBJ2-3, with D unclear. From germline, CDR1 is SSHAT and CDR2 FNYEAQ (reference sequence). This CDR3 comprises 15 residues. Here the CDR3 reads CASSYDLASTDTQYF. In DNA form, the CDR3 reads TGTGCTAGCAGCTATGACCTCGCTAGCACAGATACGCAGTATTTT.

This chain connects TRBV4-2 to TRBJ2-7; TRBD1 might be the D (6 bases). V was pared by 0 bases and J by 3 bases, with 12 bases between. Looked up from germline, CDR1 is LGHNA and CDR2 is YNFKEQ. CDR3 size: 15 residues. Written as DNA, the CDR3 is TGTGCCAGCAGCCAAGAAAAGGACAGTATCTACGAGCAGTACTTC. Protein sequence: CASSQEKDSIYEQYF.

This clone showed up many times. The chain couples TRBV6-4 to TRBJ2-2; the match to TRBD2 covers 12 bases. The V gene's germline CDR1 is MRHNA and CDR2 SNTAGT. J lost 3 bases, V lost 4 bases, and 0 bases had no gene match. CDR3 length equals 15 residues. The CDR3, as DNA: TGTGCCAGCAGTGGGACTAGCGGGGACACCGGGGAGCTGTTTTTT. It encodes CASSGTSGDTGELFF.